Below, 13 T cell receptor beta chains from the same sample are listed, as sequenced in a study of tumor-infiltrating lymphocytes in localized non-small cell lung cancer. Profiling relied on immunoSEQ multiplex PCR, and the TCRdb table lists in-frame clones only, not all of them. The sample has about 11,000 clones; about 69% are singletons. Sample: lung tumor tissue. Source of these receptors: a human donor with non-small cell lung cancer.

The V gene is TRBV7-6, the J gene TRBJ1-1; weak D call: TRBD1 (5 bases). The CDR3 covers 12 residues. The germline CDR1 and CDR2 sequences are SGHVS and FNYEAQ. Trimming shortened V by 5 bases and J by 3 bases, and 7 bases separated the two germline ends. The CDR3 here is CASSPRDTEAFF. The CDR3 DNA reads TGTGCCAGCAGCCCCAGGGACACTGAAGCTTTCTTT.

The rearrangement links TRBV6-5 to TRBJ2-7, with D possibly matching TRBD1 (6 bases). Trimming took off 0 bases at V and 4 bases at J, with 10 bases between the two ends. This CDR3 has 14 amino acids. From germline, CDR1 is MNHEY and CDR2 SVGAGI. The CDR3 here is CASSYSTTGYEQYF. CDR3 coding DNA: TGTGCCAGCAGTTACTCGACAACAGGGTACGAGCAGTACTTC.

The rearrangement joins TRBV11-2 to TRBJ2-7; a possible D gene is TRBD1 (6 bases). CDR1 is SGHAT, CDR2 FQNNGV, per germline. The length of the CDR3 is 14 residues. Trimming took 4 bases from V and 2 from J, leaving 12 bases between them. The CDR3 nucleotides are TGTGCCAGCAGCTCGGACAGCCGAGCCTACGAGCAGTACTTC. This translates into CASSSDSRAYEQYF.

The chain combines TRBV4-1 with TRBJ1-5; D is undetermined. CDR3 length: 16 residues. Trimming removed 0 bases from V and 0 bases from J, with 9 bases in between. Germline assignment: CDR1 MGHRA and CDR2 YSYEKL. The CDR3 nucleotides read TGCGCCAGCAGCCAAGATCAAATAGGTAGCAATCAGCCCCAGCATTTT. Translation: CASSQDQIGSNQPQHF.

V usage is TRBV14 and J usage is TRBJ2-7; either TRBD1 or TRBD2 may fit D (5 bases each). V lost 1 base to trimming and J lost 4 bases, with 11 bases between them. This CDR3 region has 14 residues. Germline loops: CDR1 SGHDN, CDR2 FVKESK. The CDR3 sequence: CASSQVEGLYEQYF. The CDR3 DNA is TGTGCCAGCAGCCAAGTTGAGGGGTTGTACGAGCAGTACTTC.

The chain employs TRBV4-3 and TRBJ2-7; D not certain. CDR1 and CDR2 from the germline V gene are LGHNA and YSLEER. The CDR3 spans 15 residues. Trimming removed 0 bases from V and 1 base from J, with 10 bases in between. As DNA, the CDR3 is TGCGCCAGCAGCCAAGATTTCACGGGTTCCTACGAGCAGTACTTC. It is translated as CASSQDFTGSYEQYF.

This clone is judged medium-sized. The CDR3 region is CASSLGQGEIYGYTF. The CDR3 DNA reads as TGTGCCAGCAGCTTAGGACAGGGAGAAATCTATGGCTACACCTTC. The chain uses TRBV7-2 and TRBJ1-2; TRBD1 aligns across 7 bases. CDR1 is SGHTA, CDR2 FQGNSA, per germline. V shed 1 base and J 4 bases; nucleotides not matched to a gene: 6. CDR3 length equals 15 residues.

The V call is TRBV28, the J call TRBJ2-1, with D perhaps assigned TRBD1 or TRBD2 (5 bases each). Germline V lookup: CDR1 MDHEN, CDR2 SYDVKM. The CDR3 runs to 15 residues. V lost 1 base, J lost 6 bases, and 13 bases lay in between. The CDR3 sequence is CASSLYGTGRNEQFF. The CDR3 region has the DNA TGTGCCAGCAGTTTATACGGTACGGGACGCAATGAGCAGTTCTTC. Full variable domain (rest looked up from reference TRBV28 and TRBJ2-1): DVKVTQSSRYLVKRTGEKVFLECVQDMDHENMFWYRQDPGLGLRLIYFSYDVKMKEKGDIPEGYSVSREKKERFSLILESASTNQTSMYLCASSLYGTGRNEQFFGPGTRLTVL.

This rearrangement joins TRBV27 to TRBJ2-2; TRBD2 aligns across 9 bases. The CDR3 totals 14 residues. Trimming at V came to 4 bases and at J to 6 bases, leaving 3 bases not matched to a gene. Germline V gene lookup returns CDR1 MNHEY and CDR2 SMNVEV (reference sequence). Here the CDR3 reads CASSSGLASGELFF. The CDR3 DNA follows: TGTGCCAGCAGTTCAGGACTAGCGTCCGGGGAGCTGTTTTTT.

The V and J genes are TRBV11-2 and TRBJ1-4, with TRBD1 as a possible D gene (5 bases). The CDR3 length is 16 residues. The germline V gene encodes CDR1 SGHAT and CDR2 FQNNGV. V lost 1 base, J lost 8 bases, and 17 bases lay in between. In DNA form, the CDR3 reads TGTGCCAGCAGCTTAGGATCCGGGGGAAGGAGGGAAAAACTGTTTTTT. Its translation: CASSLGSGGRREKLFF.

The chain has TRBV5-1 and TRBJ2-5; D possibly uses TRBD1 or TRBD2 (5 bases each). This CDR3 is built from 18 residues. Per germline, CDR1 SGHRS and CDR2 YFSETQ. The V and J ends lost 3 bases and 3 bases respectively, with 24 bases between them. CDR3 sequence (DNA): TGCGCCAGCAGCTACCCCGGGACCCCCGTCGGAATAAAAGAGACCCAGTACTTC. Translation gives CASSYPGTPVGIKETQYF.

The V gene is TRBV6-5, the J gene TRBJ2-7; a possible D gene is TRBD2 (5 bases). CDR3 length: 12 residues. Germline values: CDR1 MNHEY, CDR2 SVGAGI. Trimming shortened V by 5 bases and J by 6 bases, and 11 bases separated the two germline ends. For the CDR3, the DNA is TGTGCCAGCAGTACAGACTACTCCGAGCAGTACTTC. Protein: CASSTDYSEQYF.

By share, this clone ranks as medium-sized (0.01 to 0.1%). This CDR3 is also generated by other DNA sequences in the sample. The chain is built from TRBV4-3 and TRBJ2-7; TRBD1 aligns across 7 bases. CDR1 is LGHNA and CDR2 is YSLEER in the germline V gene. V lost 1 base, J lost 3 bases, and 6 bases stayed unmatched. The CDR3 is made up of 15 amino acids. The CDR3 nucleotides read TGCGCCAGCAGCCAAGGGACAGGATGGGACTACGAGCAGTACTTC. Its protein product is CASSQGTGWDYEQYF.